This T cell receptor (beta chain) was identified during a study of neurological immune-mediated disorders. Study-wide results and caveats: CDR3 amino acid sequences found in expanded clones were never shared across subjects, suggesting private repertoires in all groups. The level of TCR clonal expansion was highest in patients with HTLV-1-associated myelopathy and lowest in multiple sclerosis, where it fell below the level seen in healthy controls.

The making of cDNA relied on 5'RACE with 10-nucleotide random UMIs. TCRdb ran MiXCR on the 5' RACE reads and lists one entry per CDR3 protein. Of more than 35,000 distinct CDR3 sequences listed, around a tenth are singletons. Unsorted libraries came from 2 million PBMCs stored at -80 °C. This clonotype showed up many times. Its antigen is still unknown. The CDR3 is 15 amino acids. Trimming pared 0 bases from V and 6 bases from J, leaving 12 bases between. Sequenced input: PBMCs. The clonotype was recovered from a woman in her twenties or thirties with HTLV-1-associated myelopathy (HAM/TSP). The chain has TRBV12-3 or TRBV12-4 and TRBJ2-1; a weak D match, TRBD2 (7 bases). CDR3 DNA: TGTGCCAGCAGTTTAGCGGGGGGGCCAACCAATGAGCAGTTCTTC. Protein sequence: CASSLAGGPTNEQFF.